Below, 29 T cell receptor beta chains from the same sample are listed, as sequenced in a study of T cell responses to AZD1222 COVID-19 vaccine. The assay was immunoSEQ multiplex PCR, and TCRdb's table has in-frame clones only and misses some. Of 130,000 to 150,000 clones listed, 88% are singletons. The sample in question was peripheral blood, obtained 28 days after the second dose of the MenACWY control vaccine. Receptor source: an adult who received the MenACWY meningococcal vaccine as a control.

The chain joins TRBV10-3 to TRBJ1-3, with 11 bases fitting TRBD1. V lost 5 bases to trimming and J lost 0 bases; unmatched junction nucleotides: 6. The germline V gene encodes CDR1 ENHRY and CDR2 SYGVKD. CDR3 size: 17 residues. For the CDR3, the DNA is TGTGCCATCAGTCGTTCGGGGACAGGGGGCTCTGGAAACACCATATATTTT. Translated, it gives CAISRSGTGGSGNTIYF.

The chain recombines TRBV6-6 with TRBJ1-5, with 7 bases identical to TRBD1. Germline assignment: CDR1 MNHNY and CDR2 SVGAGI (reference sequence). CDR3 length equals 14 residues. The V and J ends lost 6 bases and 1 base, in that order; junction bases with no gene match: 3. CDR3 amino acids: CASSMTGSNQPQHF. CDR3 coding DNA: TGTGCCAGCAGCATGACAGGGAGCAATCAGCCCCAGCATTTT.

CDR3 in DNA: TGTGCCAGCAGCACTACAGTAGCCAAAAACATTCAGTACTTC. This encodes CASSTTVAKNIQYF. The V and J genes are TRBV7-2 and TRBJ2-4; D unresolved. V dropped 5 bases and J dropped 0 bases, with 8 bases sitting between them. Germline loops: CDR1 SGHTA, CDR2 FQGNSA. This CDR3 is 14 amino acids long.

The sample holds a few counts of this clone. This rearrangement joins TRBV25-1 to TRBJ1-2; the D is unclear. The CDR3 is 12 residues long. Germline CDR1 and CDR2: MGHDK and SYGVNS. Trimming took 5 bases from V and 5 from J, leaving 9 bases between them. CDR3 sequence: CASSRYLYGYTF. CDR3 nucleotide sequence: TGTGCCAGCAGTAGGTACCTATATGGCTACACCTTC.

J is TRBJ2-1 and V is TRBV30; perhaps D is TRBD1 or TRBD2 (6 bases each). Germline CDR1 is GTSNPN and CDR2 is SVGIG (reference sequence). The V end lost 2 bases, the J end lost 10 bases, and 9 bases lay between the germline ends. CDR3 length: 11 residues. CDR3 amino acids: CAWSIGGEQFF. The DNA of the CDR3 is TGTGCCTGGAGTATCGGGGGCGAGCAGTTCTTC.

This chain uses TRBV6-2 or TRBV6-3 with TRBJ1-1; D not certain. The V end lost 0 bases, the J end lost 0 bases, and 8 bases lay between the germline ends. From germline, CDR1 is MNHEY and CDR2 SVGEGT. The CDR3 sequence is 15 residues long. The CDR3, as DNA: TGTGCCAGCAGTTACTCGAGGGCTATGAACACTGAAGCTTTCTTT. Residues: CASSYSRAMNTEAFF.

This clone was detected once. The genes are TRBV14 and TRBJ2-5; 10 positions agree with TRBD2. The CDR3 length is 16 residues. V shed 6 bases, J shed 2 bases, and the junction held 9 bases outside the gene matches. Germline CDR1 reads SGHDN; CDR2 reads FVKESK. The CDR3 DNA reads as TGTGCCAGCAGTTCACCTAGCGGGGGCCCACAAGAGACCCAGTACTTC. This encodes CASSSPSGGPQETQYF.

The gene calls are TRBV7-2 and TRBJ2-3; no clear D. Trimming shortened V by 4 bases and J by 3 bases, and 11 bases separated the two germline ends. This CDR3 is built from 14 residues. Germline V CDR1 and CDR2: SGHTA, FQGNSA. In nucleotides, the CDR3 is TGTGCCAGCAGCTACTTGGTGCGGACAGATACGCAGTATTTT. Translating gives CASSYLVRTDTQYF.

This rearrangement joins TRBV4-2 to TRBJ1-5, with TRBD1 matching over 7 bases. Germline loops: CDR1 LGHNA, CDR2 YNFKEQ. CDR3 size: 16 residues. The trim removed 0 bases at V and 4 bases at J, leaving 6 bases unmatched. Here the CDR3 DNA reads TGTGCCAGCAGCCAAGACTGGCAGGGGGGAAATCAGCCCCAGCATTTT. This codes for CASSQDWQGGNQPQHF.

The chain couples TRBV27 to TRBJ2-7, with D tentatively TRBD1 (6 bases). V lost 2 bases, J lost 4 bases, and 12 bases lay in between. The V gene's germline CDR1 is MNHEY and CDR2 SMNVEV (reference sequence). CDR3 length equals 14 residues. The CDR3 loop reads CASSLITGSYEQYF. CDR3 sequence (DNA): TGTGCCAGCAGTTTAATCACAGGGAGTTACGAGCAGTACTTC.

V gene TRBV5-6 combines with J gene TRBJ2-2, with a possible D match to TRBD2 (6 bases). V lost 4 bases, J lost 4 bases, and 14 bases lay in between. This CDR3 has 15 residues. The germline gives CDR1 SGHDT, CDR2 YYEEEE. The CDR3 protein is CASSTGLTSTGELFF. The CDR3, as DNA: TGTGCCAGCAGCACGGGACTTACATCCACCGGGGAGCTGTTTTTT.

The CDR3 loop is CASSSGGRSPEAFF. The CDR3 DNA reads as TGTGCCAGCAGTTCCGGGGGGCGCTCCCCTGAAGCTTTCTTT. This chain links TRBV27 with TRBJ1-1; TRBD1 is a possible D gene (6 bases). CDR1 and CDR2 from the germline V gene are MNHEY and SMNVEV (reference sequence). The CDR3 spans 14 residues. Deletions cut 4 bases from V and 6 bases from J, with 15 bases between.

The rearrangement joins TRBV4-2 to TRBJ1-1; 7 bases are shared with TRBD1. In germline, CDR1 is LGHNA, CDR2 YNFKEQ. CDR3 length: 14 residues. Losses at the gene ends were 8 bases for V and 1 base for J; bases not matched to a gene: 7. The CDR3 loop reads CASRGDSENTEAFF. The CDR3, as DNA: TGTGCCAGCCGCGGGGACAGCGAGAACACTGAAGCTTTCTTT.

The rearrangement joins TRBV15 to TRBJ2-4; no clear D. Trimming shortened V by 3 bases and J by 6 bases, and 15 bases separated the two germline ends. This CDR3 has 15 amino acids. Per the germline V gene, CDR1 is LNHNV and CDR2 is YYDKDF (reference sequence). CDR3 sequence: CATSSQQSDLNIQYF. CDR3 in DNA: TGTGCCACCAGCAGCCAACAATCAGACCTAAACATTCAGTACTTC. The whole variable domain, remainder taken from reference TRBV15 and TRBJ2-4, is DAMVIQNPRYQVTQFGKPVTLSCSQTLNHNVMYWYQQKSSQAPKLLFHYYDKDFNNEADTPDNFQSRRPNTSFCFLDIRSPGLGDTAMYLCATSSQQSDLNIQYFGAGTRLSVL.

V and J are TRBV27 and TRBJ1-1; the match to TRBD1 covers 8 bases. The CDR3 has 14 amino acids. The V segment lost 6 bases and the J segment 4 bases; nucleotides outside the gene matches: 7. From germline, CDR1 is MNHEY and CDR2 SMNVEV (reference sequence). The CDR3 spells CASRMTGAVTEAFF. The CDR3 DNA sequence: TGTGCCAGCAGGATGACAGGGGCGGTCACTGAAGCTTTCTTT.

J is TRBJ1-5 and V is TRBV15; D is unclear. V was pared by 0 bases and J by 6 bases, with 6 bases between. CDR1 is LNHNV, CDR2 YYDKDF, per germline (reference sequence). The CDR3 is 13 amino acids. The CDR3 spells CATSRDRTQPQHF. CDR3 nucleotide sequence: TGTGCCACCAGCAGAGATAGGACTCAGCCCCAGCATTTT.

About this clone itself: Different DNA sequences within this sample yield the same CDR3. The rearrangement links TRBV20-1 to TRBJ1-1; D ambiguous. The ends were cut back, 1 base at V and 2 bases at J, with 2 bases in the middle. The germline V gene has CDR1 DFQATT and CDR2 SNEGSKA (reference sequence). There are 11 residues in the CDR3. Written as DNA, the CDR3 is TGCAGTGCTAGAGGTAACACTGAAGCTTTCTTT. As protein: CSARGNTEAFF.

The V gene is TRBV5-8, the J gene TRBJ2-7; unclear D gene. The CDR3 spans 12 residues. Between the trimmed V and J ends, which lost 0 bases and 5 bases, there was a span of 6 bases. The germline V gene has CDR1 SGHTS and CDR2 YDEGEE. CDR3 sequence reads: CASSLVVHEQYF. CDR3 coding DNA: TGTGCCAGCAGCTTGGTTGTCCACGAGCAGTACTTC.

As to this clone: The sample has other DNA sequences that encode this CDR3 too. This chain uses TRBV10-3 with TRBJ2-5; tentative D call: TRBD2 (7 bases). This CDR3 is built from 15 residues. Germline CDR1 is ENHRY and CDR2 is SYGVKD. V lost 8 bases and J 1 base, leaving 17 bases between the germline ends. CDR3 DNA: TGTGCCATCCGGGGGGCCGGGGGCCCCCAAGAGACCCAGTACTTC. Translated: CAIRGAGGPQETQYF.

The rearrangement joins TRBV19 to TRBJ2-7, with 9 bases aligning to TRBD1. Germline-derived CDR1 and CDR2 are LNHDA and SQIVND (reference sequence). With V trimmed by 4 bases and J by 3 bases, 1 base remained unmatched. This CDR3 spans 13 amino acids. The CDR3 loop reads CASSTDRGYEQYF. As DNA, the CDR3 is TGTGCCAGTAGTACGGACAGGGGCTACGAGCAGTACTTC.

This chain links TRBV11-2 with TRBJ2-5, with D uncertain. CDR3 length equals 12 residues. Looked up from germline, CDR1 is SGHAT and CDR2 is FQNNGV. Between the trimmed V and J ends, which lost 1 base and 6 bases, there was a span of 6 bases. DNA of the CDR3: TGTGCCAGCAGCTTAGGGAGTCAGACCCAGTACTTC. Its protein product is CASSLGSQTQYF.

The chain employs TRBV7-2 and TRBJ1-6, with D possibly being TRBD1 (5 bases). The CDR3 loop spans 14 amino acids. V lost 5 bases to trimming and J lost 8 bases, with 13 bases between them. CDR1 is SGHTA and CDR2 is FQGNSA in the germline V gene. CDR3 loop: CASSLRDADSPLHF. CDR3 in DNA: TGTGCCAGCAGCCTCCGGGACGCTGATTCACCCCTCCACTTT.

The V gene is TRBV6-6, the J gene TRBJ1-3, with D possibly TRBD1 on 5 matching bases. Germline V gene lookup returns CDR1 MNHNY and CDR2 SVGAGI (reference sequence). The CDR3 is 16 residues long. The V end was cut by 0 bases, the J end by 0 bases, with 9 bases between. This CDR3 reads CASSYSSRASGNTIYF. The CDR3, as DNA: TGTGCCAGCAGTTACTCGAGCAGGGCCTCTGGAAACACCATATATTTT.

In DNA form, the CDR3 reads TGTGCCAGCGGTGGGATAGTGCAGTTCTTC. This codes for CASGGIVQFF. The chain carries TRBV27 and TRBJ2-1, with D uncertain. This CDR3 contains 10 residues. Germline V lookup: CDR1 MNHEY, CDR2 SMNVEV (reference sequence). V lost 8 bases and J lost 12, with 11 bases in between.

The chain couples TRBV6-1 to TRBJ2-3; 7 bases map to TRBD2. CDR3 length: 16 residues. With 1 base clipped from V and 0 bases from J, the junction kept 4 bases outside the gene matches. CDR1 and CDR2 from the germline V gene are MNHNS and SASEGT. CDR3 coding DNA: TGTGCCAGCAGTGAAGTTCTAGCGGCAAGCACAGATACGCAGTATTTT. Residues: CASSEVLAASTDTQYF.

The V gene is TRBV2, the J gene TRBJ2-3; D may be TRBD1 (5 bases). V lost 7 bases, J lost 2 bases, and 25 bases lay in between. CDR1 and CDR2 (germline): SNHLY, FYNNEI. The CDR3 runs to 18 residues. The CDR3 spells CASIGEWVSPKYTDTQYF. DNA for the CDR3: TGTGCCAGCATAGGGGAATGGGTCTCTCCCAAGTACACAGATACGCAGTATTTT.

For the CDR3, the DNA is TGTGCCAGCAGCTTAGCGGTAGCTAACTATGGCTACACCTTC. It codes for CASSLAVANYGYTF. The rearrangement joins TRBV7-2 to TRBJ1-2, with D unresolved. Germline V gene sequence: CDR1 SGHTA, CDR2 FQGNSA. V lost 0 bases, J lost 0 bases, and 5 bases lay in between. The CDR3 runs 14 residues.

This chain joins TRBV5-5 and TRBJ2-5; 9 bases fit TRBD1. Germline CDR1 reads SGHKS; CDR2 reads YYEKEE (reference sequence). V shed 0 bases, J shed 1 base, and the junction held 4 bases outside the gene matches. The CDR3 has 16 amino acids. CDR3: CASSLVGTGTQETQYF. In DNA form, the CDR3 reads TGTGCCAGCAGCTTGGTGGGGACAGGGACCCAAGAGACCCAGTACTTC.

This clone is a singleton in its sample. The chain combines TRBV5-1 with TRBJ2-3, with D possibly being TRBD2 (6 bases). The CDR3 totals 14 residues. The V gene lost 2 bases and the J gene lost 5 bases, with 12 bases spanning the gap. The germline gives CDR1 SGHRS, CDR2 YFSETQ. CDR3 coding DNA: TGCGCCAGCAGCTTCGGAGGGGACGAAGATACGCAGTATTTT. It is translated as CASSFGGDEDTQYF.